A selection of T cell receptor beta chains follows, all from one sample in a study of CD8 T cells in Susac syndrome. Using its own MiXCR run on the immunoSEQ multiplex PCR reads, TCRdb lists one record per CDR3 protein. The data hold about 190,000 distinct CDR3 sequences, with under 95% observed a single time. Material for sequencing was CD4+ T cells from PBMCs. These receptors were collected from a human donor in good health. Both conserved end residues are trimmed from each CDR3. Expanded clones get a size class; other rows say once, few or many, or leave the size out.

clone_size	v_call	cdr3_aa
-	TRBV5-1	ASSLPTANYGYT
-	TRBV5-4	ASSPPGQGAYEQY
-	TRBV28	ASSGGSSYNSPLH
-	TRBV28	ASSPQGRGSGANVLT
-	TRBV14	ASSQDRGANEKLF
-	TRBV3-1	ASARAAAGEKLF
-	TRBV6-1	ASNRDRVNTEAF
once	TRBV5-1	ASSLGVLQRLGEAF
-	TRBV3-1	ASSQEKNSYNEQF
-	TRBV28	ASSFQVGANVLT
once	TRBV7-2	ASRPPGTNEKLF
once	TRBV12-3/TRBV12-4	ASKIQGAPGNTIY
-	TRBV6-6	ASTEVGVSTDTQY
-	TRBV10-3	AISPLDSLNTEAF
-	TRBV7-6	ASSEFWTGGPSYEQY
-	TRBV2	ASGWDRTQY
-	TRBV6-5	ASRLDSGIIAQY
once	TRBV20-1	SASPSTRENSPLH
-	TRBV29-1	SAAETAPFTKNIQY
-	TRBV6-6	ASSWAGGSFGGELF
once	TRBV28	ASHRAPSYEQY
-	TRBV9	ASSVSGDRGNIQY
-	TRBV12-3/TRBV12-4	ASSSSTGAGEAF
-	TRBV28	ASSIGWGGNEDTQY
-	TRBV9	ASSVASGPRGYT
-	TRBV30	AWRWETTYYGYT
-	TRBV27	ASSLRGTAVYGYT
-	TRBV29-1	SVVPVGGNTEAF
once	TRBV19	ASNWRGTEAF
-	TRBV4-2	ASSQDRGPQETQY
-	TRBV6-1	ASSEGGEQY
-	TRBV7-9	ASSPHLATGDTQY
-	TRBV7-9	ASSLAGLFNEQF